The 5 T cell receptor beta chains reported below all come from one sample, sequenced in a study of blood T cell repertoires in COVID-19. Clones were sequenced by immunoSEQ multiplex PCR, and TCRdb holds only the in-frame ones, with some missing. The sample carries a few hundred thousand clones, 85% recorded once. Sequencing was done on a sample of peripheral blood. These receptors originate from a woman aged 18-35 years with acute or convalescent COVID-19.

The CDR3 DNA reads as TGTGCCAGCAGTTCCGGGTGGGGGCATCAGCCCCAGCATTTT. Translation: CASSSGWGHQPQHF. This sequence joins TRBV6-6 and TRBJ1-5; D perhaps matches TRBD1 (6 bases). The CDR3 extends over 14 amino acids. Germline assignment: CDR1 MNHNY and CDR2 SVGAGI (reference sequence). V was cut by 4 bases and J by 5 bases, with 12 bases left in between.

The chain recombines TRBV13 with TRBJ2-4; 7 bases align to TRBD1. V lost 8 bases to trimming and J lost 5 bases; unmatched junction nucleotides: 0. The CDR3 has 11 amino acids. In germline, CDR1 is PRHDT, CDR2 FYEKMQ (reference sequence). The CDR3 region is CASQGENIQYF. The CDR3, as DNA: TGTGCCAGCCAGGGGGAAAACATTCAGTACTTC.

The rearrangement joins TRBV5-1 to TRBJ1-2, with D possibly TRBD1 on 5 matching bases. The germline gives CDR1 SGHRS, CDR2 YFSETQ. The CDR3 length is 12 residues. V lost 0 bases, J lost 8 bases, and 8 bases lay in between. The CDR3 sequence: CASSLAGHGYTF. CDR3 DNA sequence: TGCGCCAGCAGCTTGGCAGGGCACGGCTACACCTTC.

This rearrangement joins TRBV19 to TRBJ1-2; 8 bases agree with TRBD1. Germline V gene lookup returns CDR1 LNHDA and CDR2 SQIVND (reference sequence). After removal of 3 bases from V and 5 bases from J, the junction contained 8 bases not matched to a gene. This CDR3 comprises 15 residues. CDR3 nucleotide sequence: TGTGCCAGTAGTATCGGAAGCCAGGGGGCTTATGGCTACACCTTC. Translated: CASSIGSQGAYGYTF.

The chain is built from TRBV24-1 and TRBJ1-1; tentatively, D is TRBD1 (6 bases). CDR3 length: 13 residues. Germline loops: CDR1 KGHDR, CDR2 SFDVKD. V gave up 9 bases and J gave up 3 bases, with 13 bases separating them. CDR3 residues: CATRSGEYTEAFF. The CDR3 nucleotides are TGTGCCACCCGTTCAGGGGAGTACACTGAAGCTTTCTTT.